The count of the clone carrying this TCR beta chain is one. Its antigen is unidentified. Sequenced by immunoSEQ multiplex PCR; TCRdb stores in-frame clones only, minus some. This sample carries about 1.1 million clones, 77% of them seen once, and the ten largest clones take about 0.94%. The data are from a study of shared clonotypes between healthy human individuals. Study-wide points: Across subsets, estimated richness was generally greater for naive than for memory populations.

This receptor was obtained from a man between 18 and 29 years old in good health. Some clones in this sample may be carry-over from other donors' samples. Sequencing input: memory CD4+ T cells from PBMCs. The subset here: CD45RA-negative fraction.

CDR3 DNA sequence: TGTGCCACCCAGGGGGGGCTCCAAGAGACCCAGTACTTC. Translating gives CATQGGLQETQYF. This chain connects TRBV6-1 to TRBJ2-5, with D possibly being TRBD1 or TRBD2 (7 bases each). CDR1 and CDR2 from the germline V gene are MNHNS and SASEGT. The germline V and J ends were trimmed by 10 bases and 1 base, with 13 bases remaining between them. The CDR3 runs 13 residues.